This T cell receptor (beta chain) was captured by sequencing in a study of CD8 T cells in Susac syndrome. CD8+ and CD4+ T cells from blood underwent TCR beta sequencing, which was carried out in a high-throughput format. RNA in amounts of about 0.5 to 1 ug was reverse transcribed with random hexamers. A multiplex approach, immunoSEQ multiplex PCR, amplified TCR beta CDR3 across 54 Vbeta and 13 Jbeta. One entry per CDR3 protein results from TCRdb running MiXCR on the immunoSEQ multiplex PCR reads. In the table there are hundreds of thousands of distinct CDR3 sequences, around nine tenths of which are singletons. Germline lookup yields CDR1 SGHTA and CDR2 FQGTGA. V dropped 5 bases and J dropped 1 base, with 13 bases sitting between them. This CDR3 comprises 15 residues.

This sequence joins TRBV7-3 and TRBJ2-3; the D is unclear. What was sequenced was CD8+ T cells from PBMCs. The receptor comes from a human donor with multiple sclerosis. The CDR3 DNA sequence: TGTGCCAGCAGCCCCTGGCCGTATGGCACAGATACGCAGTATTTT. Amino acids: CASSPWPYGTDTQYF.